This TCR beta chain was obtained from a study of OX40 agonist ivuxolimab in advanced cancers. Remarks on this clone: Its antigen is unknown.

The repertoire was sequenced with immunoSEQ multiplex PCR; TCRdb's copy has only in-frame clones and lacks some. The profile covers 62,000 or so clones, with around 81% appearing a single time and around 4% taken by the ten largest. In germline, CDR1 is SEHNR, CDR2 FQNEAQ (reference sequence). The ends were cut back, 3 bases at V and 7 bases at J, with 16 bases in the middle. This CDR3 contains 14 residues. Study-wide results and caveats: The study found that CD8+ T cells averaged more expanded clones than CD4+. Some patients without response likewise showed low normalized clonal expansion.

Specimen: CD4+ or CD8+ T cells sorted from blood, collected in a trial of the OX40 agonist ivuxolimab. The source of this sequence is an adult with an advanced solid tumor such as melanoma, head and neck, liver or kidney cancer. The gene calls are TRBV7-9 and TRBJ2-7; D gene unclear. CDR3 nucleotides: TGTGCCAGCAGCTTCCTCTCCGGTTGGGGTGAGCAGTACTTC. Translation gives CASSFLSGWGEQYF.